The 14 T cell receptor beta chains below were found in one sample sequenced in a study of cytomegalovirus exposure and HLA in healthy donors. Clones were sequenced by immunoSEQ multiplex PCR, and TCRdb holds only the in-frame ones, with some missing. This sample yields around 180,000 clones, of which approximately 88% are seen a single time; roughly 6.5% belongs to the top ten. The sample comprised PBMCs. The receptor set was obtained from a man aged 18 to 30 in good health and CMV-seropositive.

The chain employs TRBV6-5 and TRBJ1-1, with TRBD1 as a possible D gene (5 bases). The CDR3 extends over 14 amino acids. The V gene lost 8 bases and the J gene lost 1 base, with 14 bases spanning the gap. Germline V CDR1 and CDR2: MNHEY, SVGAGI. For the CDR3, the DNA is TGTGCCAGCTCCGGGGGGGTTGGGAACACTGAAGCTTTCTTT. The encoded protein is CASSGGVGNTEAFF.

This clone was found once. The chain is built from TRBV14 and TRBJ2-1; TRBD1 aligns across 7 bases. The germline V gene encodes CDR1 SGHDN and CDR2 FVKESK. The trim removed 3 bases at V and 6 bases at J, leaving 2 bases unmatched. This CDR3 comprises 13 residues. Here the CDR3 DNA reads TGTGCCAGCAGCCAGGGACAGCGCAATGAGCAGTTCTTC. This encodes CASSQGQRNEQFF. Using reference TRBV14 and TRBJ2-1 for the parts outside the CDR3, the full variable domain is EAGVTQFPSHSVIEKGQTVTLRCDPISGHDNLYWYRRVMGKEIKFLLHFVKESKQDESGMPNNRFLAERTGGTYSTLKVQPAELEDSGVYFCASSQGQRNEQFFGPGTRLTVL.

This chain connects TRBV27 to TRBJ2-4; D is possibly TRBD1 (6 bases). This CDR3 spans 12 amino acids. Germline V gene sequence: CDR1 MNHEY, CDR2 SMNVEV (reference sequence). Trimming pared 3 bases from V and 6 bases from J, leaving 6 bases between. CDR3 sequence: CASSLGANIQYF. DNA of the CDR3: TGTGCCAGCAGTTTGGGGGCAAACATTCAGTACTTC.

This clone was detected once. The rearrangement joins TRBV9 to TRBJ2-3, with 9 bases that match TRBD1. CDR1 SGDLS and CDR2 YYNGEE come from the germline V gene. V lost 3 bases to trimming and J lost 4 bases; unmatched junction nucleotides: 6. CDR3 size: 15 residues. CDR3 protein: CASSARTGVPDTQYF. As DNA, the CDR3 is TGTGCCAGCAGCGCCCGGACAGGGGTCCCAGATACGCAGTATTTT.

This clone was detected once. The chain couples TRBV6-1 to TRBJ2-7, with TRBD1 as a possible D gene (5 bases). Per the germline V gene, CDR1 is MNHNS and CDR2 is SASEGT. The CDR3 length is 14 residues. With 5 bases removed from V and 0 bases from J, the gap between germline ends came to 11 bases. The CDR3: CASSKTDTSYEQYF. The CDR3 nucleotides are TGTGCCAGCAGTAAGACAGACACCTCCTACGAGCAGTACTTC.

V and J are TRBV5-4 and TRBJ1-2; 7 nucleotides align to TRBD1. This CDR3 is built from 15 residues. The V and J ends lost 1 base and 2 bases, in that order; junction bases with no gene match: 5. Germline V gene sequence: CDR1 SGHNT, CDR2 YYREEE (reference sequence). The CDR3 reads CASSLLDRTNYGYTF. Written as DNA, the CDR3 is TGTGCCAGCAGCTTGTTGGACAGGACAAACTATGGCTACACCTTC.

V usage is TRBV5-4 and J usage is TRBJ2-3, with a weak D call TRBD1 (6 bases). The CDR3 consists of 14 residues. V dropped 0 bases and J dropped 6 bases, with 11 bases sitting between them. Germline V lookup: CDR1 SGHNT, CDR2 YYREEE (reference sequence). The CDR3 here is CASSLARGTDTQYF. In nucleotides, the CDR3 is TGTGCCAGCAGCTTGGCCAGGGGAACGGATACGCAGTATTTT.

The genes are TRBV18 and TRBJ1-1, with D possibly matching TRBD1 (5 bases). CDR1 is KGHSH and CDR2 is LQKENI in the germline V gene. The CDR3 length is 16 residues. V lost 2 bases to trimming and J lost 1 base, with 14 bases between them. DNA for the CDR3: TGTGCCAGCTCACCAATGAAGGTCAGGGCGAACACTGAAGCTTTCTTT. Amino acid sequence: CASSPMKVRANTEAFF.

The chain joins TRBV2 to TRBJ2-1; tentative D call: TRBD2 (5 bases). CDR3 size: 15 residues. Germline CDR1 SNHLY, CDR2 FYNNEI. Trimming removed 2 bases at V and 4 bases at J, with 12 bases between. The CDR3 DNA reads as TGTGCCAGCAGTGAATCTAGCAGCGTGTACAATGAGCAGTTCTTC. Translation: CASSESSSVYNEQFF.

The V call is TRBV5-1, the J call TRBJ1-2; 10 nucleotides match TRBD1. J gave up 3 bases and V 4 bases, and 9 bases lay outside the gene matches. CDR3 length equals 16 residues. Germline V gene data show CDR1 as SGHRS and CDR2 as YFSETQ. DNA for the CDR3: TGCGCCAGCAGCCTATCCCCTGGACAGGGGGACTATGGCTACACCTTC. Encoded protein: CASSLSPGQGDYGYTF.

The chain employs TRBV13 and TRBJ2-1; D might be TRBD2 (5 bases). There are 15 residues in the CDR3. Germline assignment: CDR1 PRHDT and CDR2 FYEKMQ (reference sequence). The ends were cut back, 5 bases at V and 1 base at J, with 12 bases in the middle. The CDR3 here is CASSLRTLSYNEQFF. CDR3 nucleotide sequence: TGTGCCAGCAGCCTCAGGACTTTATCCTACAATGAGCAGTTCTTC.

V gene TRBV15 combines with J gene TRBJ2-5, with TRBD2 identical over 10 bases. V shed 3 bases and J 0 bases; nucleotides not matched to a gene: 7. Germline V CDR1 and CDR2: LNHNV, YYDKDF (reference sequence). There are 17 residues in the CDR3. In nucleotides, the CDR3 is TGTGCCACCAGCAGGGCTAGGACTAGCGGTTACCAAGAGACCCAGTACTTC. This sequence encodes CATSRARTSGYQETQYF.

This sequence joins TRBV5-4 and TRBJ2-7, with 7 bases fitting TRBD1. Germline-derived CDR1 and CDR2 are SGHNT and YYREEE (reference sequence). The trim removed 4 bases at V and 6 bases at J, leaving 1 base unmatched. The CDR3 has 11 residues. The DNA of the CDR3 is TGTGCCAGCAGCCGGGACAGCGAGCAGTACTTC. This translates into CASSRDSEQYF.

Concerning this clone itself: Different DNA sequences within this sample yield the same CDR3. This chain links TRBV6-5 with TRBJ1-1; D gene uncertain. The CDR3 sequence is 11 residues long. CDR1 is MNHEY, CDR2 SVGAGI, per germline. Trimming took 6 bases from V and 1 from J, leaving 3 bases between them. CDR3 coding DNA: TGTGCCAGCAGCCGGAACACTGAAGCTTTCTTT. Its translation: CASSRNTEAFF.